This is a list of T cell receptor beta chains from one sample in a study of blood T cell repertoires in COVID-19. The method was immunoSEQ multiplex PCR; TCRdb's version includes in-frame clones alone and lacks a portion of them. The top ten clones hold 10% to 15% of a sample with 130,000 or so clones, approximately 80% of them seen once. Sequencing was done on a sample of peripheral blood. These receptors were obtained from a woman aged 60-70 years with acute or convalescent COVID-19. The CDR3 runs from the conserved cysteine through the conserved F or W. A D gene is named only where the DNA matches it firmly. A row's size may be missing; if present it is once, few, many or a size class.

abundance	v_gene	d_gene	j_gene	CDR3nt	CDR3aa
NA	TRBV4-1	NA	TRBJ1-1	TGCGCCAGCAGCCAAGCGGGGTGGGAAGCTTTCTTT	CASSQAGWEAFF
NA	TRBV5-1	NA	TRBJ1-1	TGCGCCAGCAGCGACGACACCCCAAGGGCTTTCTTT	CASSDDTPRAFF
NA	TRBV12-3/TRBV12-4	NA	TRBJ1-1	TGTGCCAGCAGGCAACAGGCGAACACTGAAGCTTTCTTT	CASRQQANTEAFF
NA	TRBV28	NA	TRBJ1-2	TGTGCCAGCAGTGTCCTCCTTGGGGGCCGCGGCTACACCTTC	CASSVLLGGRGYTF
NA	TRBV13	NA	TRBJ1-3	TGTGCCAGCAGCTTCGGGGGTCAATCTGGAAACACCATATATTTT	CASSFGGQSGNTIYF
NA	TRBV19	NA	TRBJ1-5	TGTGCCAGTACCTCCGGAGGGGGGGAAGTCAGCAATCAGCCCCAGCATTTT	CASTSGGGEVSNQPQHF
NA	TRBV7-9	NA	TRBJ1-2	TGTGCCAGTTCACTAGTCCCGGGCTATGGCTACACCTTC	CASSLVPGYGYTF
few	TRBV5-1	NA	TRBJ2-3	TGCGCCAGCAGCTTGGGCGGAGCAACGAACACAGATACGCAGTATTTT	CASSLGGATNTDTQYF
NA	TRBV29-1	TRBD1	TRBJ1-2	TGCAGCGTTGACAGGGGGCCGGACTATGGCTACACCTTC	CSVDRGPDYGYTF
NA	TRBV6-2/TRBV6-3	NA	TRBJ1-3	TGTGCCAGCAGTTACTCGAGGCAGGGTGGCACCATATATTTT	CASSYSRQGGTIYF
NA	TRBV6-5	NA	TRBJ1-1	TGTGCCAGCAGGGAGCGGCTTACGGCTTTCTTT	CASRERLTAFF
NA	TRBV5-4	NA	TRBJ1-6	TGTGCCAGCAGCTTGGGTATGGGGGGAGGCGCCTATAATTCACCCCTCCACTTT	CASSLGMGGGAYNSPLHF
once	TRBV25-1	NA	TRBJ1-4	TGTGCCAGCAGGGGGCCTAATGAAAAACTGTTTTTT	CASRGPNEKLFF
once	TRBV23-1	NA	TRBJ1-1	TGCGCCAGCACCCAACAGGGAGACACTGAAGCTTTCTTT	CASTQQGDTEAFF
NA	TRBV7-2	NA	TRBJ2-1	TGTGCCAGCAGCCCCATGGGTAGCCAAAATGAGCAGTTCTTC	CASSPMGSQNEQFF
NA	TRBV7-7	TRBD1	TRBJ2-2	TGTGCCAGCAGCTCCGGGACAGCGAACACCGGGGAGCTGTTTTTT	CASSSGTANTGELFF
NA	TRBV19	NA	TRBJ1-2	TGTGCCAGTAGTAGCCGACAGAACCTCTATGGCTACACCTTC	CASSSRQNLYGYTF
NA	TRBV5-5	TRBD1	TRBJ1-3	TGTGCCAGCAGCTTGGAACAGGGGGCGTCAGGAAACACCATATATTTT	CASSLEQGASGNTIYF
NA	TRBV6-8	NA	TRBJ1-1	TGTGCCAGGGGGGGGGCCCGGGACACTGAAGCTTTCTTT	CARGGARDTEAFF
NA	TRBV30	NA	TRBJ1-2	TGTGCCTGGAGTCCAGGCTTAGCTAACTATGGCTACACCTTC	CAWSPGLANYGYTF
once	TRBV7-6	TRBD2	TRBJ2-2	TGTGCCAGCAGCTTACTAGCGGGCCTGAACACCGGGGAGCTGTTTTTT	CASSLLAGLNTGELFF
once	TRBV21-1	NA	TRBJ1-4	TGTGCCAGCAGCAGGGGACAGGGTGGGTTGGAGAAACTGTTTTTT	CASSRGQGGLEKLFF
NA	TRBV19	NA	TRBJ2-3	TGTGCCAGTAGTCGGACTACAGATACGCAGTATTTT	CASSRTTDTQYF
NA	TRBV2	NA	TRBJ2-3	TGTGCCAGCAGTGAAGTCAGGGAGGGCACAGATACGCAGTATTTT	CASSEVREGTDTQYF
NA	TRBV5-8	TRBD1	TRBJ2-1	TGTGCCAGCAGCATGGGACAGAGCTACAATGAGCAGTTCTTC	CASSMGQSYNEQFF
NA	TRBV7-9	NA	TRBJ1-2	TGTGCCAGCAGCTCCCCTGCATACTATACAGGGAACGGCTACACCTTC	CASSSPAYYTGNGYTF
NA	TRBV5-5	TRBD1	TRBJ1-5	TGTGCCAGCAGGGCCGGGACAGGGGGCCTCTCCCTTAATCAGCCCCAGCATTTT	CASRAGTGGLSLNQPQHF
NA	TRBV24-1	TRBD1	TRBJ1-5	TGTGCCACCAGTGACCACAGGGGGCTGGGGGATCAGCCCCAGCATTTT	CATSDHRGLGDQPQHF
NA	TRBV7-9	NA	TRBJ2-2	TGTGCCAGCAGCCAAGCTATGAACACCGGGGAGCTGTTTTTT	CASSQAMNTGELFF
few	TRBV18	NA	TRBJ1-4	TGTGCCAGCTCACCAAAGGTGGAGGAAAAACTGTTTTTT	CASSPKVEEKLFF
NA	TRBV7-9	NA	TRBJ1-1	TGTGCCAGCAGCCCGGGTGACTGGAACACTGAAGCTTTCTTT	CASSPGDWNTEAFF
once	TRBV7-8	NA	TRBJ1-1	TGTGCCAGCAGTTCTCAGGGTACGGGTGAAGCTTTCTTT	CASSSQGTGEAFF
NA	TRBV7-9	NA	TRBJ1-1	TGTGCCAGCAGCGGACAGTCTGAAGCTTTCTTT	CASSGQSEAFF
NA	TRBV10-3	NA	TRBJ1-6	TGTGCCATCAAGGACGGAGGAATTTCACCCCTCCACTTT	CAIKDGGISPLHF